The 13 T cell receptor beta chains reported below all come from one sample, sequenced in a study of T cell repertoires in ileal Crohn's disease (dated by TCRdb to the late 2010s). Library creation used the immunoSEQ multiplex PCR assay. TCRdb took over this immuneACCESS table, retaining in-frame rearrangements with V and J assigned. Such tables are incomplete; in checked studies, under half of the missing clones stem from an unresolved V gene, and the remainder is unexplained. The sample table lists more than 11,000 clones, 70% to 90% of them with a count of one. The top ten hold over 3.5% of the sample. Specimen: ileal tissue. These receptors all stem from an adult with Crohn's disease.

V usage is TRBV6-1 and J usage is TRBJ2-1, with TRBD2 matching over 11 bases. CDR3 size: 18 residues. The germline CDR1 and CDR2 sequences are MNHNS and SASEGT. With 4 bases clipped from V and 0 bases from J, the junction kept 8 bases outside the gene matches. CDR3 in amino acids: CASSAFGLAGPSYNEQFF. The CDR3 DNA reads TGTGCCAGCAGTGCCTTCGGACTAGCGGGTCCCTCCTACAATGAGCAGTTCTTC.

The rearrangement uses TRBV2 and TRBJ2-6, with D perhaps TRBD2 (5 bases). This CDR3 has 13 residues. The V and J ends lost 7 bases and 4 bases respectively, with 8 bases between them. CDR1 and CDR2 (germline): SNHLY, FYNNEI. The CDR3 coding sequence is TGTGCCAGCACGGGGTTCGGGGCCAACGTCCTGACTTTC. Its protein product is CASTGFGANVLTF.

This clone has just a few counts. This rearrangement joins TRBV10-1 to TRBJ2-5; 10 bases map to TRBD2. Germline V lookup: CDR1 WNHNN, CDR2 SYGVQD (reference sequence). This CDR3 has 15 residues. V shed 7 bases and J 5 bases; nucleotides not matched to a gene: 10. As DNA, the CDR3 is TGCGCCAGCACCTGCACTAGCGGGAACGGGGAGACCCAGTACTTC. Protein product: CASTCTSGNGETQYF.

This chain connects TRBV6-6 to TRBJ1-2; D might be TRBD1 (5 bases). The V end was cut by 4 bases, the J end by 6 bases, with 18 bases between. CDR1 and CDR2 (germline): MNHNY, SVGAGI (reference sequence). The CDR3 runs 15 residues. CDR3 protein: CASSWGLRYGDGYTF. The CDR3 nucleotides are TGTGCCAGCAGTTGGGGACTCCGATATGGAGATGGCTACACCTTC.

This chain links TRBV27 with TRBJ1-2; no clear D gene. The V gene lost 3 bases and the J gene lost 4 bases, with 9 bases spanning the gap. In germline, CDR1 is MNHEY, CDR2 SMNVEV (reference sequence). The CDR3 has 13 residues. CDR3 amino acids: CASSFAGTYGYTF. DNA for the CDR3: TGTGCCAGCAGTTTTGCAGGAACCTATGGCTACACCTTC.

The gene calls are TRBV9 and TRBJ2-1; 9 bases are a match to TRBD1. This CDR3 contains 13 residues. Trimming removed 3 bases from V and 12 bases from J; junction bases left unmatched: 7. The germline V gene encodes CDR1 SGDLS and CDR2 YYNGEE. CDR3 DNA: TGTGCCAGCAGCGCATCGGACAGGGGTGTGCAGTTCTTC. Translating gives CASSASDRGVQFF.

The chain links TRBV5-8 to TRBJ1-4; no clear D. The CDR3 totals 13 residues. The germline CDR1 and CDR2 sequences are SGHTS and YDEGEE. V was cut by 4 bases and J by 8 bases, with 12 bases left in between. Here the CDR3 DNA reads TGTGCCAGCAGCATTCGGAGCGGGGAAAAACTGTTTTTT. It encodes CASSIRSGEKLFF. The full variable domain, completed using reference TRBV5-8 and TRBJ1-4, is EAGVTQSPTHLIKTRGQQATLRCSPISGHTSVYWYQQALGLGLQFLLWYDEGEERNRGNFPPRFSGRQFPNYSSELNVNALELEDSALYLCASSIRSGEKLFFGSGTQLSVL.

The chain joins TRBV18 to TRBJ1-1; possibly TRBD1 for D (6 bases). This CDR3 contains 15 residues. Germline V gene data show CDR1 as KGHSH and CDR2 as LQKENI. V gave up 2 bases and J gave up 0 bases, with 10 bases separating them. CDR3 amino acids: CASSPGGGLNTEAFF. DNA for the CDR3: TGTGCCAGCTCACCAGGGGGGGGCCTGAACACTGAAGCTTTCTTT.

The chain recombines TRBV7-9 with TRBJ2-1, with 13 bases lining up with TRBD2. The CDR3 spans 17 residues. Trimming at V came to 3 bases and at J to 4 bases, leaving 6 bases not matched to a gene. Per germline, CDR1 SEHNR and CDR2 FQNEAQ (reference sequence). The CDR3: CASSFRLAGGLYNEQFF. The CDR3 bases are TGTGCCAGCAGCTTTCGACTAGCGGGGGGCCTTTACAATGAGCAGTTCTTC.

The V and J genes are TRBV11-2 and TRBJ1-5; TRBD1 matches 7 bases. Germline V lookup: CDR1 SGHAT, CDR2 FQNNGV. J was trimmed by 1 base and V by 2 bases; bases with no gene match: 8. This CDR3 comprises 17 residues. CDR3 sequence reads: CASSLSPRGLSNQPQHF. As DNA, the CDR3 is TGTGCCAGCAGCTTAAGCCCCAGGGGGTTAAGCAATCAGCCCCAGCATTTT.

This chain joins TRBV6-1 and TRBJ1-5, with 12 nucleotides matching TRBD1. The CDR3 has 16 amino acids. The ends lost 1 base at V and 5 bases at J; junction bases unmatched: 3. CDR1 and CDR2 from the germline V gene are MNHNS and SASEGT. For the CDR3, the DNA is TGTGCCAGCAGTGAAGGGGACAGGGGGCGAGATCAGCCCCAGCATTTT. Protein sequence: CASSEGDRGRDQPQHF.

This chain uses TRBV7-9 with TRBJ1-5; 10 bases agree with TRBD1. CDR3 length equals 16 residues. Looked up from germline, CDR1 is SEHNR and CDR2 is FQNEAQ (reference sequence). After removal of 0 bases from V and 6 bases from J, the junction contained 5 bases not matched to a gene. The CDR3 region is CASSLASGQGTQPQHF. As DNA, the CDR3 is TGTGCCAGCAGCTTAGCGTCGGGACAGGGGACTCAGCCCCAGCATTTT. Combining the CDR3 with reference TRBV7-9 and TRBJ1-5 gives the whole variable domain DTGVSQNPRHKITKRGQNVTFRCDPISEHNRLYWYRQTLGQGPEFLTYFQNEAQLEKSRLLSDRFSAERPKGSFSTLEIQRTEQGDSAMYLCASSLASGQGTQPQHFGDGTRLSIL.

A single count supports this clone. V and J are TRBV18 and TRBJ2-3; TRBD1 might be the D (6 bases). Deletions cut 4 bases from V and 2 bases from J, with 10 bases between. Germline CDR1 is KGHSH and CDR2 is LQKENI. The CDR3 consists of 14 residues. CDR3 protein: CASSQTGNTDTQYF. For the CDR3, the DNA is TGTGCCAGCTCACAAACAGGGAACACAGATACGCAGTATTTT.